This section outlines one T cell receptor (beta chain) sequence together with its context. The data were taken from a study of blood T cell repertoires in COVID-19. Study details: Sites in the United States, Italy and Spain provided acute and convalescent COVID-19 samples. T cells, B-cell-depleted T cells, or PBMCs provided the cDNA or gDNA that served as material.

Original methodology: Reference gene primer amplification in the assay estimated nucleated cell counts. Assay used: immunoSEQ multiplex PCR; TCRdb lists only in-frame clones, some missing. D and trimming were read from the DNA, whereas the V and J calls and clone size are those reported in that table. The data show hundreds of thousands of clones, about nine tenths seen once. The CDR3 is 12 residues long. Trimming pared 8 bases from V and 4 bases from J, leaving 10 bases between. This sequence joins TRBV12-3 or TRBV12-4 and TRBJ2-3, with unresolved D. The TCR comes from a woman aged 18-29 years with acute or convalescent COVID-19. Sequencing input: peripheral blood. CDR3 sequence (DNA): TGTGCCAGCGGGCCTGTCTCAGATACGCAGTATTTT. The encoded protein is CASGPVSDTQYF.